This T cell receptor beta chain stems from a study of T cell changes during pregnancy in multiple sclerosis. The V end was cut by 1 base, the J end by 3 bases, with 10 bases between. CDR3 length: 14 residues. Germline V gene lookup returns CDR1 MDHEN and CDR2 SYDVKM. The protocol was immunoSEQ multiplex PCR, while the TCRdb copy is restricted to in-frame clones and leaves out a portion. The table includes tens of thousands of clones, more than 90% detected once. The sequenced sample was peripheral blood, obtained in the first trimester of pregnancy. The rearrangement links TRBV28 to TRBJ2-7, with D tentatively TRBD2 (6 bases). This sequence was found in a female donor with multiple sclerosis, enrolled in a pregnancy study. The CDR3, as DNA: TGTGCCAGCAGTTTATCCCGCGGGGTCTACGAGCAGTACTTC. Amino acid sequence: CASSLSRGVYEQYF.